The TCR beta chain described here comes from a study of beta chain features in type 1 diabetes. CDR1 and CDR2 (germline): SGHDN, FVKESK. The CDR3 is 11 residues long. The ends were cut back, 4 bases at V and 13 bases at J, with 13 bases in the middle. All of the isolated RNA was reverse transcribed, so expressed TCRB transcripts were sequenced. Method: immunoSEQ multiplex PCR; TCRdb's copy keeps in-frame clones and lacks some. This sample has 200,000 to 300,000 clones, with 14% found just once. This clone was seen a few times. Its antigen is as yet unknown. Study findings and constraints: Equally in patients and controls, shorter templates might have been favored by PCR. Patients with Type 1 diabetes showed moderately but significantly shorter TCRB CDR3s in all four CD4+ subsets.

The sequenced sample was naive CD4+ T cells from blood. The rearrangement links TRBV14 to TRBJ1-2; TRBD1 might be the D (6 bases). The origin of this receptor is a man aged 30 to 45 with type 1 diabetes. The CDR3 is CASSPRTDFTF. The CDR3 region has the DNA TGTGCCAGCAGCCCTCGGACAGATTTCACCTTC. Based on the CDR3 plus reference TRBV14 and TRBJ1-2, the full variable domain is EAGVTQFPSHSVIEKGQTVTLRCDPISGHDNLYWYRRVMGKEIKFLLHFVKESKQDESGMPNNRFLAERTGGTYSTLKVQPAELEDSGVYFCASSPRTDFTFGSGTRLTVV.